Given below is one T cell receptor beta chain in context. Its antigen remains undetermined. Per-base qualities were not stored, and no clone one base away is much larger. This specimen belongs to a study of T cells after yellow fever vaccination (dated by TCRdb to the late 2010s). Background for the entire study: The SMART-Seq v4 Ultra Low Input RNA kit was used to prepare libraries from fractions with low cell numbers. Bulk TCR alpha and beta repertoires were sequenced longitudinally to track T-cell clones before and after primary and booster YFV17D yellow fever vaccination. The cohort comprised two healthy male donors, one aged 18 to 30 and one aged 30 to 39 years. Blood was collected at multiple timepoints before and after primary and secondary immunization, and bulk PBMC replicates and cell subsets were isolated. Study-wide findings and limitations: Because abundant contaminating clonotypes from the bulk population could be contained in FACS-sorted repertoires, computational filtering was required. Because only two donors were included in the study, the extent to which the findings can be generalized is limited. The secondary T-cell response was found to be weaker but faster than the primary response, with a peak reached on day 5 rather than on day 15. Most clones expanded after primary vaccination (about 96% of CD4 and over 80% of CD8) were re-detected after the booster, suggesting that broad memory maintenance occurred. A small fraction of clonotypes showed up in both the CD4 and CD8 compartments, probably as a result of convergent recombination.

Sequenced on an Illumina NovaSeq 6000. Synthesis of TCR cDNA relied on 5'RACE template switching, a step that introduced a universal primer site along with unique molecular identifiers. Priming of cDNA synthesis was performed from both the TCR alpha and TCR beta constant segments. Two PCR steps were used to amplify libraries, with sample barcodes and sequencing adapters being added in the second step. Sequencing of the libraries was done on either Illumina HiSeq 2500 (2x100 bp) or NovaSeq (2x150 bp). Under the source paper's analysis protocol: MIGEC handled demultiplexing of reads and collapsing into UMI consensus sequences, while MiXCR performed V(D)J alignment. Using edgeR on replicate PBMC samples, clonotypes were called vaccine-responding if FDR was below 0.01 and the log2 fold change was above 5 up to day 15. Each bulk clonotype received a CD4 or CD8 identity based on whether the sequenced CD4 or CD8 repertoire contained that clonotype at higher abundance. TCRdb reworked the public reads: Q25 trimming with fastp, MiXCR clone assembly, productive beta chains retained. Each entry merges the rows of one CDR3 protein and shows their most common DNA and genes. The V and J calls here are based on TCRdb, not the publication. Present in this sample are under 200,000 distinct CDR3 sequences, roughly 9.6% of which were seen just once. Less than 40% of the sample comes from the top ten.

Trimming removed 5 bases from V and 0 bases from J, leaving 14 bases between the germline ends. Counted from cysteine to phenylalanine, this CDR3 has 15 amino acids. Just CDR3 DNA is preserved here, 45 bases in frame from base 1. The germline V gene sets CDR1 to SGDLS and CDR2 to YYNGEE. The sample's treatment or condition, from its label and the paper: live attenuated yellow fever vaccine strain. PBMCs were isolated from peripheral blood using a standard Ficoll-Paque protocol. CD4 and CD8 T-cell fractions were isolated with Dynabeads CD4 and CD8 positive selection kits. TriZol was used to extract RNA from bulk PBMCs, CD4 and CD8 fractions, and dextramer-positive and dextramer-negative fractions.

Recombination connected TRBV9 to TRBJ1-1; the best D guess is TRBD1, with 6 bases matching. The source was CD8+ T cells sorted from PBMCs, collected 15 days after the yellow fever booster vaccination. This clonotype was obtained from a man between 18 and 35 years old who received the YFV17D yellow fever vaccine. The base sequence is TGTGCCAGCAGTGACCCGGACAGACTGAACACTGAAGCTTTCTTT. Translated, it reads CASSDPDRLNTEAFF.